These 21 T cell receptor beta chains share one sample of origin, sequenced in a study of cytomegalovirus exposure and HLA in healthy donors. TCRdb keeps only in-frame clones here, not all; method: immunoSEQ multiplex PCR. The sample includes about 160,000 clones, roughly nine tenths seen only once; the top ten take roughly 5.7%. Input material: PBMCs. Receptors were obtained from a woman aged 25 to 45 in good health and CMV-seronegative.

This rearrangement joins TRBV28 to TRBJ2-4; a weak D match, TRBD1 (5 bases). This CDR3 comprises 16 residues. Germline V gene sequence: CDR1 MDHEN, CDR2 SYDVKM. Trimming took off 3 bases at V and 2 bases at J, with 14 bases between the two ends. CDR3 sequence (DNA): TGTGCCAGCAGTTTGGACATGGGCTTCTCCAAAAACATTCAGTACTTC. Its protein is CASSLDMGFSKNIQYF. The full variable domain, its missing parts supplied by reference TRBV28 and TRBJ2-4, is DVKVTQSSRYLVKRTGEKVFLECVQDMDHENMFWYRQDPGLGLRLIYFSYDVKMKEKGDIPEGYSVSREKKERFSLILESASTNQTSMYLCASSLDMGFSKNIQYFGAGTRLSVL.

V usage is TRBV28 and J usage is TRBJ2-5, with 9 bases aligning to TRBD1. This CDR3 comprises 14 residues. The V segment lost 5 bases and the J segment 5 bases; nucleotides outside the gene matches: 6. Germline V lookup: CDR1 MDHEN, CDR2 SYDVKM. CDR3 residues: CASSNTGGEETQYF. The CDR3 DNA reads as TGTGCCAGCAGTAACACAGGGGGCGAGGAGACCCAGTACTTC.

The chain recombines TRBV9 with TRBJ1-5; D gene uncertain. The CDR3 has 12 residues. Looked up from germline, CDR1 is SGDLS and CDR2 is YYNGEE. V dropped 7 bases and J dropped 5 bases, with 10 bases sitting between them. In nucleotides, the CDR3 is TGTGCCAGCGGGCGGGGTGATCAGCCCCAGCATTTT. This translates into CASGRGDQPQHF. Full variable domain (rest looked up from reference TRBV9 and TRBJ1-5): DSGVTQTPKHLITATGQRVTLRCSPRSGDLSVYWYQQSLDQGLQFLIQYYNGEERAKGNILERFSAQQFPDLHSELNLSSLELGDSALYFCASGRGDQPQHFGDGTRLSIL.

This clone was picked up one time. V and J are TRBV5-1 and TRBJ1-1; no clear D. The CDR3 totals 13 residues. Germline CDR1 reads SGHRS; CDR2 reads YFSETQ. With 1 base removed from V and 4 bases from J, the gap between germline ends came to 8 bases. The CDR3 loop is CASSLRQTTEAFF. The CDR3 DNA reads TGCGCCAGCAGCTTGAGGCAGACCACTGAAGCTTTCTTT.

The CDR3 bases are TGTGCCAGCTCACCACGCGAGGTAGAAGAGACCCAGTACTTC. Protein: CASSPREVEETQYF. The chain has TRBV18 and TRBJ2-5; D not resolved. This CDR3 is 14 amino acids long. Germline V gene sequence: CDR1 KGHSH, CDR2 LQKENI. The V end was cut by 1 base, the J end by 3 bases, with 9 bases between.

The chain employs TRBV28 and TRBJ1-2; 7 bases are a match to TRBD1. CDR1 is MDHEN, CDR2 SYDVKM, per germline. The CDR3 totals 14 residues. The ends lost 5 bases at V and 8 bases at J; junction bases unmatched: 11. The CDR3 spells CASSIPSGTDGYTF. For the CDR3, the DNA is TGTGCCAGCAGTATCCCCTCCGGGACAGACGGCTACACCTTC.

This chain uses TRBV11-2 with TRBJ2-7, with 11 bases lining up with TRBD2. The CDR3 contains 15 residues. CDR1 SGHAT and CDR2 FQNNGV come from the germline V gene. Trimming took 3 bases from V and 3 from J; bases not matched to a gene: 4. This CDR3 is CASSFGTSGNYEQYF. CDR3 in DNA: TGTGCCAGCAGCTTCGGGACTAGCGGTAACTACGAGCAGTACTTC. Based on the CDR3 plus reference TRBV11-2 and TRBJ2-7, the full variable domain is EAGVAQSPRYKIIEKRQSVAFWCNPISGHATLYWYQQILGQGPKLLIQFQNNGVVDDSQLPKDRFSAERLKGVDSTLKIQPAKLEDSAVYLCASSFGTSGNYEQYFGPGTRLTVT.

V gene TRBV6-6 combines with J gene TRBJ2-5, with a possible D match to TRBD1 (5 bases). CDR3 length: 14 amino acids. Trimming took 2 bases from V and 4 from J, leaving 11 bases between them. The germline V gene has CDR1 MNHNY and CDR2 SVGAGI (reference sequence). Here the CDR3 DNA reads TGTGCCAGCAGTTACGGACCCCAGGGAGAGACCCAGTACTTC. Its protein is CASSYGPQGETQYF.

The rearrangement links TRBV27 to TRBJ2-1; TRBD1 aligns across 7 bases. V shed 6 bases and J 5 bases; nucleotides not matched to a gene: 10. CDR1 is MNHEY and CDR2 is SMNVEV in the germline V gene (reference sequence). The CDR3 has 15 residues. The CDR3 region has the DNA TGTGCCAGCAGCCGAAACCGGGACAGCAACAATGAGCAGTTCTTC. Amino acids: CASSRNRDSNNEQFF.

The gene calls are TRBV9 and TRBJ2-4; tentatively, D is TRBD2 (5 bases). CDR3 size: 16 residues. The V gene's germline CDR1 is SGDLS and CDR2 YYNGEE. Trimming pared 6 bases from V and 5 bases from J, leaving 21 bases between. The CDR3 region is CASTSPYEGGENIQYF. The CDR3 region has the DNA TGTGCCAGCACCTCCCCCTACGAGGGTGGGGAAAACATTCAGTACTTC.

The V call is TRBV7-8, the J call TRBJ1-1; D not certain. Trimming took off 6 bases at V and 4 bases at J, with 21 bases between the two ends. Germline V gives CDR1 SGHVS, CDR2 FQNEAQ. The CDR3 spans 16 residues. DNA of the CDR3: TGTGCCAGCAGATTCGGACCAGGAAAAGTCGGCACTGAAGCTTTCTTT. Its translation is CASRFGPGKVGTEAFF. The full variable domain, with the rest looked up from reference TRBV7-8 and TRBJ1-1, is GAGVSQSPRYKVAKRGQDVALRCDPISGHVSLFWYQQALGQGPEFLTYFQNEAQLDKSGLPSDRFFAERPEGSVSTLKIQRTQQEDSAVYLCASRFGPGKVGTEAFFGQGTRLTVV.

The V gene is TRBV19, the J gene TRBJ1-5, with TRBD1 matching over 10 bases. Trimming removed 5 bases from V and 5 bases from J; junction bases left unmatched: 9. Per germline, CDR1 LNHDA and CDR2 SQIVND (reference sequence). The CDR3 is 16 residues long. The CDR3 sequence is CASSSSTGGMDQPQHF. As DNA, the CDR3 is TGTGCCAGTAGTTCGTCGACAGGGGGCATGGATCAGCCCCAGCATTTT. The entire variable domain, with the rest obtained from reference TRBV19 and TRBJ1-5, is as follows: DGGITQSPKYLFRKEGQNVTLSCEQNLNHDAMYWYRQDPGQGLRLIYYSQIVNDFQKGDIAEGYSVSREKKESFPLTVTSAQKNPTAFYLCASSSSTGGMDQPQHFGDGTRLSIL.

The V gene is TRBV20-1, the J gene TRBJ2-1; no clear D. This CDR3 is built from 11 residues. The germline V gene encodes CDR1 DFQATT and CDR2 SNEGSKA (reference sequence). V was clipped by 6 bases and J by 5 bases, with 8 bases between them. This CDR3 is CSAWRHNEQFF. The CDR3 coding sequence is TGCAGTGCATGGAGACACAATGAGCAGTTCTTC.

In its sample, this clone was seen a few times. V gene TRBV2 combines with J gene TRBJ1-2; no clear D. This CDR3 has 13 residues. V dropped 1 base and J dropped 2 bases, with 5 bases sitting between them. The germline gives CDR1 SNHLY, CDR2 FYNNEI. The CDR3 here is CASSEGRNYGYTF. The CDR3 DNA sequence: TGTGCCAGCAGTGAAGGCAGGAACTATGGCTACACCTTC.

This sequence joins TRBV7-9 and TRBJ1-1; a weak D match, TRBD1 (5 bases). The V end was cut by 5 bases, the J end by 6 bases, with 10 bases between. In germline, CDR1 is SEHNR, CDR2 FQNEAQ (reference sequence). The CDR3 loop spans 12 amino acids. In DNA, the CDR3 is TGTGCCAGCAGCCCACTGACAGCTGAAGCTTTCTTT. Encoded protein: CASSPLTAEAFF.

The gene calls are TRBV5-1 and TRBJ2-7, with 9 positions matching TRBD1. Trimming took 4 bases from V and 1 from J; bases not matched to a gene: 6. The germline V gene encodes CDR1 SGHRS and CDR2 YFSETQ. The CDR3 totals 15 residues. The CDR3 sequence is CASSMQGQGSYEQYF. Written as DNA, the CDR3 is TGCGCCAGCAGCATGCAAGGACAGGGGTCCTACGAGCAGTACTTC.

The chain is built from TRBV27 and TRBJ2-5, with D unclear. Germline V lookup: CDR1 MNHEY, CDR2 SMNVEV (reference sequence). The CDR3 is made up of 14 amino acids. V was clipped by 5 bases and J by 1 base, with 11 bases between them. CDR3 nucleotides: TGTGCCAGCAGTCCCTATGGCCCCCAAGAGACCCAGTACTTC. Protein product: CASSPYGPQETQYF.

The chain uses TRBV13 and TRBJ2-3; 10 positions match TRBD2. V shed 1 base and J 2 bases; nucleotides not matched to a gene: 3. This CDR3 spans 16 amino acids. Germline-derived CDR1 and CDR2 are PRHDT and FYEKMQ (reference sequence). CDR3 residues: CASSLELAGITDTQYF. CDR3 sequence (DNA): TGTGCCAGCAGCTTAGAACTAGCGGGGATCACAGATACGCAGTATTTT.

V gene TRBV29-1 combines with J gene TRBJ2-7; 7 bases fit TRBD1. V dropped 7 bases and J dropped 4; count of bases not matched to a gene: 4. The CDR3 loop spans 11 amino acids. Germline CDR1 SQVTM, CDR2 ANQGSEA. This CDR3 reads CSAWDSYEQYF. The CDR3 DNA follows: TGCAGCGCTTGGGACAGTTACGAGCAGTACTTC.

V gene TRBV9 combines with J gene TRBJ2-3; D may be TRBD1 (5 bases). The CDR3 extends over 15 amino acids. Germline V gene data show CDR1 as SGDLS and CDR2 as YYNGEE. V shed 3 bases and J shed 0 bases, with 11 bases lying between them. CDR3 residues: CASSALDSSTDTQYF. The CDR3 DNA reads as TGTGCCAGCAGCGCCCTCGACAGTAGCACAGATACGCAGTATTTT.

The CDR3 DNA follows: TGTGCCTGGAGTCGAGATAGCAATCAGCCCCAGCATTTT. Translation gives CAWSRDSNQPQHF. The J gene is TRBJ1-5, the V gene TRBV30; no clear D. The V end lost 2 bases, the J end lost 0 bases, and 5 bases lay between the germline ends. Looked up from germline, CDR1 is GTSNPN and CDR2 is SVGIG (reference sequence). The CDR3 is 13 residues long.